Shown below are 2 T cell receptor beta chains from a single sample sequenced in a study of shared clonotypes between healthy human individuals. Profiling relied on immunoSEQ multiplex PCR, and the TCRdb table lists in-frame clones only, not all of them. The sample has about 2 million clones; 85% to 95% are singletons. CD45RO-negative CD8 cells positively selected for CCR7 made up the naive population, which excluded terminally differentiated effector memory CD45RA+ cells. The specimen sequenced was naive CD8+ T cells sorted from blood. The receptors here all came from a man aged 18 to 29 in good health.

This rearrangement joins TRBV28 to TRBJ2-3; a weak D match, TRBD1 (7 bases). The CDR3 is 16 amino acids. V was cut by 1 base and J by 2 bases, with 13 bases left in between. Germline-derived CDR1 and CDR2 are MDHEN and SYDVKM. Here the CDR3 DNA reads TGTGCCAGCAGTTTATACAGGGGAGGTGCCACAGATACGCAGTATTTT. Translated: CASSLYRGGATDTQYF. Full variable domain (outside the CDR3, taken from reference TRBV28 and TRBJ2-3): DVKVTQSSRYLVKRTGEKVFLECVQDMDHENMFWYRQDPGLGLRLIYFSYDVKMKEKGDIPEGYSVSREKKERFSLILESASTNQTSMYLCASSLYRGGATDTQYFGPGTRLTVL.

The rearrangement links TRBV4-1 to TRBJ2-7; 16 positions match TRBD2. V gave up 2 bases and J gave up 4 bases; unmatched junction bases: 8. This CDR3 is built from 18 residues. Germline CDR1 MGHRA, CDR2 YSYEKL. In DNA, the CDR3 is TGCGCCAGCAGCCAATTTTCCGGGACTAGCGGGAGGGTATACGAGCAGTACTTC. This encodes CASSQFSGTSGRVYEQYF.